This T cell receptor (beta chain) was sequenced in a study of T cells after posttransplantation cyclophosphamide. Study-level results: Recipient CMV seropositivity and CMV reactivation strongly tracked TRB clonality. Donor-recipient repertoire similarity was low at 1-2 months, rising over year one.

With 0 bases removed from V and 4 bases from J, the gap between germline ends came to 13 bases. The germline V gene encodes CDR1 SGDLS and CDR2 YYNGEE. The CDR3 runs to 16 residues. Worth noting for this clone: Its matching antigen is unknown.

Generated by immunoSEQ multiplex PCR, the TCRdb table keeps only in-frame clones and is missing some. Here the sample spans about 31,000 clones, 85% to 95% being singletons. The naive gate required viable CD3+CD4+ or CD3+CD8+ cells with CCR7+CD45RA+CD45RO-CD95-CD27+CD28+ phenotype. Peripheral blood was collected from the related graft donor on the marrow donation day. This receptor was taken from a woman aged 60 to 75 in good health, CMV-negative, and a related stem cell transplant donor. The chain links TRBV9 to TRBJ2-2; D is unresolved. Sequencing was performed on naive CD4+ T cells sorted from PBMCs. CDR3 region: CASSVAAGPLTGELFF. CDR3 nucleotide sequence: TGTGCCAGCAGCGTAGCGGCAGGCCCGCTCACCGGGGAGCTGTTTTTT.